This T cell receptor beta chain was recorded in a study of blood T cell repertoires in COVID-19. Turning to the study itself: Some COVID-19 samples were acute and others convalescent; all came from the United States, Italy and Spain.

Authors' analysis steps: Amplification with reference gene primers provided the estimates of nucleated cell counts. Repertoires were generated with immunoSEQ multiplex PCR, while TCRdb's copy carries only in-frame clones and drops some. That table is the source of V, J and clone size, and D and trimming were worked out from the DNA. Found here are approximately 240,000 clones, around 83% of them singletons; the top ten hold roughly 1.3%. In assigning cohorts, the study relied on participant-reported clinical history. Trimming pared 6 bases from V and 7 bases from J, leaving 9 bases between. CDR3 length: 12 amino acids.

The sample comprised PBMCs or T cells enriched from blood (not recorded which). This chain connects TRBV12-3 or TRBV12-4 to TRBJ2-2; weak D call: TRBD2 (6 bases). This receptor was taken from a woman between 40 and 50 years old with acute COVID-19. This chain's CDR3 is CASSGGLGELFF. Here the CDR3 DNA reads TGTGCCAGCAGCGGAGGGCTCGGGGAGCTGTTTTTT.